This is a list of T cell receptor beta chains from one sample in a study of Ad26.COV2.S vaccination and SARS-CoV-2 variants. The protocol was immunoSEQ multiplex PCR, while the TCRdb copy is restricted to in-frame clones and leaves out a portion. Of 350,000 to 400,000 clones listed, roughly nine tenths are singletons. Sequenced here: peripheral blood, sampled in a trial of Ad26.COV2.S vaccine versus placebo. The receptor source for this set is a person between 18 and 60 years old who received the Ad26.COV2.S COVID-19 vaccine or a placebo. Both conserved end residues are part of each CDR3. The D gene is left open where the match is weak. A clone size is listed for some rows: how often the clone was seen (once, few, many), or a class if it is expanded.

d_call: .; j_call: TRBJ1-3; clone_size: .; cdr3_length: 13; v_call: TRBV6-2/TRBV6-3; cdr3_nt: TGTGCCAGCAGCCCAACCTCTGGAAACACCATATATTTT; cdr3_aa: CASSPTSGNTIYF
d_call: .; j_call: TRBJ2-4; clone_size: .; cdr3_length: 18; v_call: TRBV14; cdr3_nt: TGTGCCAGCAGCCAAGGACGGGGGGCCGCATCGGTAAAAAACATTCAGTACTTC; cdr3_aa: CASSQGRGAASVKNIQYF
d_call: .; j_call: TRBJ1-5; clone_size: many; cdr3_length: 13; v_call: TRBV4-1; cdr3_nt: TGCGCCAGCAGCCAAGAACAGGGCCGGCCCCAGCATTTT; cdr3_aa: CASSQEQGRPQHF
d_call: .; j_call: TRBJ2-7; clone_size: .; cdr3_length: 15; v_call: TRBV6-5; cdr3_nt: TGTGCCAGCAGTCTTAGCAACAGGGTTGTTAACGAGCAGTACTTC; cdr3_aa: CASSLSNRVVNEQYF
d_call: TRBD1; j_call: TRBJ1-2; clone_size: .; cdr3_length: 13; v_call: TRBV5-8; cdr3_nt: TGTGCCAGCAGTTTACAGGGGGGCCATGGCTACACCTTC; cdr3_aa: CASSLQGGHGYTF
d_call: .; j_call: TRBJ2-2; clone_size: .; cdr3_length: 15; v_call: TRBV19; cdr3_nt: TGTGCCAGTAGTATAGATCTGGCAGGCCCCGGGGAGCTGTTTTTT; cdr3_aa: CASSIDLAGPGELFF
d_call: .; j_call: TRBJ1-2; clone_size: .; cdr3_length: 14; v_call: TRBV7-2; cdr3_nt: TGTGCCAGCAGCTTAGTCGTTTTTGGGGACGGCTACACCTTC; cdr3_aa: CASSLVVFGDGYTF
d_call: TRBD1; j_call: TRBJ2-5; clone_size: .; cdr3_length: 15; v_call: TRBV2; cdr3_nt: TGTGCCAGCACCAAAACAGGGGGCGTCGGGGAGACCCAGTACTTC; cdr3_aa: CASTKTGGVGETQYF
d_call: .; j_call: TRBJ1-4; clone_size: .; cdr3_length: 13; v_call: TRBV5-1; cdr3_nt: TGCGCCAGCAGGCAGGGTCAGGGTGAAAAACTGTTTTTT; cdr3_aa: CASRQGQGEKLFF
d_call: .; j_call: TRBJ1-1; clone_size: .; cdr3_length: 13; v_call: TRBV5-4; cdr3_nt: TGTGCCAGCAGCTTTGAGGGGGACACTGAAGCTTTCTTT; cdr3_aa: CASSFEGDTEAFF
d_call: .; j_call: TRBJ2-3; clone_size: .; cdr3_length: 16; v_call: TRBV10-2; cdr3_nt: TGCGCCAGCAGTGAGTCGGACAGTAGGACGACAGATACGCAGTATTTT; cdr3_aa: CASSESDSRTTDTQYF
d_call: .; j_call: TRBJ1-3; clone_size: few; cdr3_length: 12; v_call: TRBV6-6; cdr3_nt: TGTGCCAGCAGTTACAGGGGAAACACCATATATTTT; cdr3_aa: CASSYRGNTIYF
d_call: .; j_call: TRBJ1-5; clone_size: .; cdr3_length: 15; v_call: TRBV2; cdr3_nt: TGTGCCAGCAGCCTAGGGGGAAGGGGCAATCAGCCCCAGCATTTT; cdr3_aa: CASSLGGRGNQPQHF
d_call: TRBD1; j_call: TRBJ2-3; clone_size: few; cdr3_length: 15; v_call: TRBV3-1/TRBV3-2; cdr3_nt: TGTGCCAGCAGCCCTGGGACAGGGTCGGGGGATACGCAGTATTTT; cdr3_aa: CASSPGTGSGDTQYF
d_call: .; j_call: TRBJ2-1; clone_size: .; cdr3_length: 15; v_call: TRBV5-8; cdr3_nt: TGTGCCAGCAGCTTGGCCGGAGCAATGTGGGATGAGCAGTTCTTC; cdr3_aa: CASSLAGAMWDEQFF
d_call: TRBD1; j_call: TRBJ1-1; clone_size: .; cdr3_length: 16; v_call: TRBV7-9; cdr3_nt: TGTGCCAGCAGCTTTCGACAGGGTGGGATGAACACTGAAGCTTTCTTT; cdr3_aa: CASSFRQGGMNTEAFF
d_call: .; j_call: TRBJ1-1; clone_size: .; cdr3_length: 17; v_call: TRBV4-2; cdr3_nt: TGTGCCAGCAGCCAAGATAGAAGGGCAGTAATGAACACTGAAGCTTTCTTT; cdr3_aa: CASSQDRRAVMNTEAFF
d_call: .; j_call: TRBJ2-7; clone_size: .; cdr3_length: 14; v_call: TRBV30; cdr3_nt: TGTGCCTGGAGTGTCGACAGCAGTTTTGGGGAGCAGTACTTC; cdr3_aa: CAWSVDSSFGEQYF
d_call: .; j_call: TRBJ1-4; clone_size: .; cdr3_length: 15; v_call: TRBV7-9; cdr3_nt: TGTGCCAGCAGCTTGGGCACAGCAACTAATGAAAAACTGTTTTTT; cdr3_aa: CASSLGTATNEKLFF
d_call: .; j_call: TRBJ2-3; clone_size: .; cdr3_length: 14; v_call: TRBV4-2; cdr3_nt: TGTGCCAGCAGCCAAGATCAGGAACTAGGTACGCAGTATTTT; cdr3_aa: CASSQDQELGTQYF